The 23 T cell receptor beta chains presented below share a single source sample, sequenced in a study of cytomegalovirus exposure and HLA in healthy donors. The PCR ran on 60 Vbeta and 13 Jbeta primers. The protocol was immunoSEQ multiplex PCR, while the TCRdb copy is restricted to in-frame clones and leaves out a portion. The data contain over 90,000 clones, 70% to 80% of them seen just once; the ten biggest clones take up 8% to 10%. The sequenced material came from PBMCs. The receptors stem from a male donor in good health and CMV-seropositive.

The V and J genes are TRBV29-1 and TRBJ2-7, with 9 positions matching TRBD1. Germline lookup yields CDR1 SQVTM and CDR2 ANQGSEA. The ends lost 4 bases at V and 2 bases at J; junction bases unmatched: 6. The CDR3 spans 14 residues. CDR3 protein: CSVGRDREPYEQYF. The DNA for the CDR3 is TGCAGCGTTGGCCGGGACAGGGAACCCTACGAGCAGTACTTC.

This clone came up a few times. This chain connects TRBV13 to TRBJ2-1; TRBD2 matches 9 bases. The CDR3 has 16 residues. The germline V gene encodes CDR1 PRHDT and CDR2 FYEKMQ (reference sequence). The J segment lost 4 bases and the V segment lost 2 bases, leaving 6 bases of the junction unmatched. For the CDR3, the DNA is TGTGCCAGCAGCTTATATGCGGGAGGGCCTTACAATGAGCAGTTCTTC. This encodes CASSLYAGGPYNEQFF.

The rearrangement links TRBV5-1 to TRBJ1-1, with D possibly being TRBD1 (5 bases). Germline V gene lookup returns CDR1 SGHRS and CDR2 YFSETQ. This CDR3 spans 14 amino acids. V was trimmed by 3 bases and J by 4 bases, leaving 13 bases between them. This CDR3 reads CASSYQGGGTEAFF. The DNA for the CDR3 is TGCGCCAGCAGCTATCAGGGTGGTGGCACTGAAGCTTTCTTT.

The V gene is TRBV7-9, the J gene TRBJ1-1; TRBD1 matches 8 bases. From germline, CDR1 is SEHNR and CDR2 FQNEAQ (reference sequence). The CDR3 sequence is 14 residues long. Trimming cost V 7 bases and J 0 bases; bases outside gene matches: 4. CDR3 in amino acids: CASTRGQVNTEAFF. The DNA for the CDR3 is TGTGCCAGCACCCGGGGACAGGTGAACACTGAAGCTTTCTTT.

This clone has only one observation. Here the CDR3 reads CASSRGTSRYAETQYF. The CDR3 DNA reads TGTGCCAGTAGTAGGGGGACATCTAGGTATGCAGAGACCCAGTACTTC. The chain is built from TRBV19 and TRBJ2-5; tentatively, D is TRBD1 (6 bases). Germline V gene sequence: CDR1 LNHDA, CDR2 SQIVND (reference sequence). This CDR3 comprises 16 residues. The V and J ends lost 4 bases and 4 bases respectively, with 19 bases between them.

This clone was seen a handful of times. The rearrangement links TRBV20-1 to TRBJ2-1; the D is unclear. Germline CDR1 is DFQATT and CDR2 is SNEGSKA (reference sequence). The CDR3 length is 11 residues. Deletions cut 5 bases from V and 5 bases from J, with 7 bases between. The CDR3 DNA sequence: TGCAGTGCTGAGCCGGACAATGAGCAGTTCTTC. Its protein is CSAEPDNEQFF.

The J gene is TRBJ2-3, the V gene TRBV7-2; perhaps TRBD2 as D (5 bases). Germline V gene sequence: CDR1 SGHTA, CDR2 FQGNSA. The CDR3 runs 15 residues. V was shortened by 5 bases and J by 2 bases, with 14 bases between the two germline ends. The CDR3 sequence: CASSPMGDYTDTQYF. The CDR3 bases are TGTGCCAGCAGCCCGATGGGCGACTACACAGATACGCAGTATTTT.

The V and J genes are TRBV19 and TRBJ2-2; tentatively, D is TRBD2 (5 bases). Per germline, CDR1 LNHDA and CDR2 SQIVND (reference sequence). CDR3 length: 15 residues. V lost 10 bases to trimming and J lost 5 bases, with 20 bases between them. The DNA of the CDR3 is TGTGCCACCAATTCCGGGATGGGATCAACCGGGGAGCTGTTTTTT. Protein product: CATNSGMGSTGELFF.

This clone was found a few times. The chain links TRBV19 to TRBJ2-1; D is possibly TRBD2 (5 bases). The CDR3 contains 15 residues. Germline V lookup: CDR1 LNHDA, CDR2 SQIVND (reference sequence). Trimming removed 10 bases at V and 1 base at J, with 17 bases between. In nucleotides, the CDR3 is TGTGCCACCGCGCCCCTAGCACATTCCTACAATGAGCAGTTCTTC. Translation: CATAPLAHSYNEQFF.

The CDR3 DNA reads TGTGCCATCAGTGAGTCGATGGCTAGCGGGAGATGGACCGGGGAGCTGTTTTTT. The encoded protein is CAISESMASGRWTGELFF. The chain links TRBV10-3 to TRBJ2-2; TRBD2 matches 10 bases. The CDR3 spans 18 residues. The V segment lost 0 bases and the J segment 5 bases; nucleotides outside the gene matches: 9. CDR1 is ENHRY, CDR2 SYGVKD, per germline.

The V call is TRBV9, the J call TRBJ2-7; D may be TRBD2 (5 bases). Trimming shortened V by 3 bases and J by 3 bases, and 7 bases separated the two germline ends. The CDR3 runs 12 residues. Germline assignment: CDR1 SGDLS and CDR2 YYNGEE. CDR3 protein: CASSAGGYEQYF. CDR3 sequence (DNA): TGTGCCAGCAGCGCCGGAGGCTACGAGCAGTACTTC.

In DNA, the CDR3 is TGCGCCACCGCCCTCTCTACAGGGGGGAATCAGTATTTT. It specifies CATALSTGGNQYF. This chain connects TRBV10-2 to TRBJ2-3; TRBD1 agrees at 8 bases. The CDR3 spans 13 residues. V lost 10 bases and J lost 12; bases outside the gene matches: 15. Germline assignment: CDR1 WSHSY and CDR2 SAAADI.

The gene calls are TRBV10-3 and TRBJ2-3; 11 bases fit TRBD2. The germline CDR1 and CDR2 sequences are ENHRY and SYGVKD. Trimming took 6 bases from V and 2 from J; bases not matched to a gene: 16. CDR3 size: 19 residues. The CDR3 protein is CAIRDPGTSGFTYTDTQYF. The CDR3 DNA sequence: TGTGCCATCAGGGATCCCGGGACTAGCGGATTTACATACACAGATACGCAGTATTTT.

The chain employs TRBV9 and TRBJ2-1; 9 bases map to TRBD2. CDR1 and CDR2 from the germline V gene are SGDLS and YYNGEE. The CDR3 consists of 18 residues. V shed 0 bases, J shed 6 bases, and the junction held 13 bases outside the gene matches. The CDR3 bases are TGTGCCAGCAGCGTAGGGGCCCGACTAGCGGCTACAGCCAATGAGCAGTTCTTC. Translated: CASSVGARLAATANEQFF.

This chain joins TRBV30 and TRBJ1-2, with D perhaps TRBD1 (6 bases). Trimming removed 7 bases from V and 6 bases from J, with 18 bases in between. The CDR3 contains 13 residues. The V gene's germline CDR1 is GTSNPN and CDR2 SVGIG (reference sequence). CDR3 nucleotides: TGTGCCTTCTCCCAAGGGGGGGCCCATGGCTACACCTTC. It codes for CAFSQGGAHGYTF.

This clone was detected only a few times. The V call is TRBV7-3, the J call TRBJ2-2; unclear D gene. Germline CDR1 is SGHTA and CDR2 is FQGTGA. V lost 3 bases, J lost 0 bases, and 5 bases lay in between. This CDR3 contains 14 residues. The CDR3 here is CASSFGSNTGELFF. CDR3 coding DNA: TGTGCCAGCAGCTTCGGGTCGAACACCGGGGAGCTGTTTTTT. Drawing the rest from reference TRBV7-3 and TRBJ2-2, the complete variable domain is GAGVSQTPSNKVTEKGKYVELRCDPISGHTALYWYRQSLGQGPEFLIYFQGTGAADDSGLPNDRFFAVRPEGSVSTLKIQRTERGDSAVYLCASSFGSNTGELFFGEGSRLTVL.

This chain connects TRBV13 to TRBJ2-7; weak D call: TRBD2 (6 bases). Germline loops: CDR1 PRHDT, CDR2 FYEKMQ (reference sequence). V shed 2 bases and J shed 6 bases, with 17 bases lying between them. This CDR3 contains 15 residues. CDR3 sequence (DNA): TGTGCCAGCAGCTTATACGGGAGTTCAGGTTCCGAGCAGTACTTC. It translates to CASSLYGSSGSEQYF.

This chain uses TRBV11-2 with TRBJ2-5; TRBD2 agrees at 7 bases. The CDR3 is made up of 14 amino acids. The germline CDR1 and CDR2 sequences are SGHAT and FQNNGV. V was pared by 6 bases and J by 7 bases, with 11 bases of the junction left unmatched. CDR3 DNA: TGTGCCAGCAGTGCAGGGAGGGTCGTGGGGACCCAGTACTTC. Translating it yields CASSAGRVVGTQYF.

The chain employs TRBV4-1 and TRBJ2-5, with unresolved D. The J call is uncertain, as TRBJ2-7 better fits the DNA end. This CDR3 has 14 residues. Germline CDR1 and CDR2: MGHRA and YSYEKL. CDR3 nucleotides: TGCGCCAGCAGCCAAGCGCGGAGCTCCTACGAGCAGTACTTC. It codes for CASSQARSSYEQYF.

J is TRBJ2-2 and V is TRBV2, with a tentative D call TRBD2 (6 bases). Trimming cost V 1 base and J 6 bases, with 12 bases left between them. There are 15 residues in the CDR3. Germline CDR1 reads SNHLY; CDR2 reads FYNNEI. This CDR3 reads CASSEGRGMAGELFF. As DNA, the CDR3 is TGTGCCAGCAGTGAAGGGCGGGGTATGGCCGGGGAGCTGTTTTTT.

The chain carries TRBV28 and TRBJ1-2; 7 positions match TRBD1. The germline CDR1 and CDR2 sequences are MDHEN and SYDVKM. The ends lost 3 bases at V and 7 bases at J; junction bases unmatched: 8. There are 14 residues in the CDR3. CDR3 region: CASSFGGQEGGYTF. For the CDR3, the DNA is TGTGCCAGCAGTTTTGGAGGACAGGAAGGTGGCTACACCTTC.

The chain has TRBV5-1 and TRBJ2-7; 8 bases are shared with TRBD2. With 0 bases clipped from V and 5 bases from J, the junction kept 10 bases outside the gene matches. The germline CDR1 and CDR2 sequences are SGHRS and YFSETQ. The CDR3 is 16 residues long. The CDR3 DNA reads TGCGCCAGCAGCTTGGGTCGGTTAGCGGGATTCAACGAGCAGTACTTC. Translation gives CASSLGRLAGFNEQYF. Variable domain in full (rest from reference TRBV5-1 and TRBJ2-7): KAGVTQTPRYLIKTRGQQVTLSCSPISGHRSVSWYQQTPGQGLQFLFEYFSETQRNKGNFPGRFSGRQFSNSRSEMNVSTLELGDSALYLCASSLGRLAGFNEQYFGPGTRLTVT.

The rearrangement uses TRBV19 and TRBJ2-7, with 14 bases matching TRBD2. The J segment lost 5 bases and the V segment lost 4 bases, leaving 4 bases of the junction unmatched. The CDR3 loop spans 15 amino acids. The germline gives CDR1 LNHDA, CDR2 SQIVND (reference sequence). CDR3 in amino acids: CASSTPGLAGDEQYF. The CDR3, as DNA: TGTGCCAGTAGTACACCGGGACTAGCGGGAGACGAGCAGTACTTC.